This TCR beta chain originates from a study of OX40 agonist ivuxolimab in advanced cancers. Background on the study: Of mixed ages from about 20 to 80 and averaging around 60 years, the group was about 80% male.

Assay: immunoSEQ multiplex PCR; the TCRdb copy retains only in-frame clones and omits some. The data contain roughly 58,000 clones, approximately 91% of them seen just once; the ten biggest clones take up around 0.73%. CDR1 is MDHEN and CDR2 is SYDVKM in the germline V gene. The germline V and J ends were trimmed by 6 bases and 2 bases, with 17 bases remaining between them. CDR3 size: 16 residues. The clonotype was recovered from an adult with an advanced solid tumor such as melanoma, head and neck, liver or kidney cancer. The chain combines TRBV28 with TRBJ1-5; D perhaps matches TRBD1 (5 bases). Specimen: CD4+ or CD8+ T cells sorted from blood, collected in a trial of the OX40 agonist ivuxolimab. The CDR3, as DNA: TGTGCCAGCAGGGACGGTTCGCAGGGACGCAATCAGCCCCAGCATTTT. As protein: CASRDGSQGRNQPQHF.